Listed below are T cell receptor beta chains from one sample, sequenced in a study of T cell clonotyping in hematopoietic cell transplantation. The assay was immunoSEQ multiplex PCR, and TCRdb's table has in-frame clones only and misses some. The data show tens of thousands of clones, roughly 94% seen once. Sequences were obtained from peripheral blood mononuclear cells. All receptors come from a woman aged 45 to 65 in good health. Some clones in this sample may be carry-over from other donors' samples. CDR3s include the opening cysteine and the closing phenylalanine or tryptophan. D genes are given only for firm matches. Size is omitted from some rows. Given values are once, few, many or a class for expanded clones.

v_gene: TRBV4-2; d_gene: TRBD2; j_gene: TRBJ2-5; abundance: .; CDR3nt: TGTGCCAGCAGCCAAGTCTCTGGGCTAGCGGGGCAAGAGACCCAGTACTTC; CDR3aa: CASSQVSGLAGQETQYF
v_gene: TRBV11-2; d_gene: TRBD2; j_gene: TRBJ2-3; abundance: .; CDR3nt: TGTGCCAGCAGCTTAGAGATGGGCGGGGGGGCGATAAGGGCAGATACGCAGTATTTT; CDR3aa: CASSLEMGGGAIRADTQYF
v_gene: TRBV6-5; d_gene: TRBD2; j_gene: TRBJ2-1; abundance: .; CDR3nt: TGTGCCAGCAGCCCACCGGGACTAGAGGAGCAGTTCTTC; CDR3aa: CASSPPGLEEQFF
v_gene: TRBV6-1; d_gene: .; j_gene: TRBJ2-5; abundance: .; CDR3nt: TGTGCCAGCAGTGAAGCTTGGAACGTTGCCGAGACCCAGTACTTC; CDR3aa: CASSEAWNVAETQYF
v_gene: TRBV29-1; d_gene: .; j_gene: TRBJ1-1; abundance: .; CDR3nt: TGCAGCGTATCCGGGAGGAACACTGAAGCTTTCTTT; CDR3aa: CSVSGRNTEAFF
v_gene: TRBV7-2; d_gene: TRBD1; j_gene: TRBJ1-5; abundance: once; CDR3nt: TGTGCCAGCAGCTTAGCACCAACAGGGGTGCCCCAGCATTTT; CDR3aa: CASSLAPTGVPQHF
v_gene: TRBV4-2; d_gene: .; j_gene: TRBJ2-3; abundance: .; CDR3nt: TGTGCCAGCAGCCCAGACCCCCCGCGGAGTAATACAGATACGCAGTATTTT; CDR3aa: CASSPDPPRSNTDTQYF
v_gene: TRBV5-1; d_gene: .; j_gene: TRBJ2-1; abundance: .; CDR3nt: TGCGCCAGCAGCTCCTCAGTGGGGACCTATGGGAATGAGCAGTTCTTC; CDR3aa: CASSSSVGTYGNEQFF
v_gene: TRBV7-6; d_gene: TRBD1; j_gene: TRBJ1-2; abundance: .; CDR3nt: TGTGCCAGCAGCTCGTCGGACAGGGAAGGCGGCTACACCTTC; CDR3aa: CASSSSDREGGYTF
v_gene: TRBV6-1; d_gene: .; j_gene: TRBJ2-3; abundance: .; CDR3nt: TGTGCCAGCAGTTTACTCAGCACAGATACGCAGTATTTT; CDR3aa: CASSLLSTDTQYF
v_gene: TRBV19; d_gene: .; j_gene: TRBJ1-1; abundance: .; CDR3nt: TGTGCCAGTACGGACAGAGACACTGAAGCTTTCTTT; CDR3aa: CASTDRDTEAFF
v_gene: TRBV4-2; d_gene: .; j_gene: TRBJ2-7; abundance: .; CDR3nt: TGTGCCAGCAGCTCTTCCTACGAGCAGTACTTC; CDR3aa: CASSSSYEQYF
v_gene: TRBV5-5; d_gene: .; j_gene: TRBJ1-2; abundance: .; CDR3nt: TGTGCCAGCAGTTTAGACATAGTCTATGGCTACACCTTC; CDR3aa: CASSLDIVYGYTF
v_gene: TRBV27; d_gene: TRBD1; j_gene: TRBJ2-7; abundance: .; CDR3nt: TGTGCCAGCAGTTTATCAGGGGGCACCTACGAGCAGTACTTC; CDR3aa: CASSLSGGTYEQYF
v_gene: TRBV6-5; d_gene: .; j_gene: TRBJ1-3; abundance: .; CDR3nt: TGTGCCAGCAGCATGGGCCGGGACTCTGGAAACACCATATATTTT; CDR3aa: CASSMGRDSGNTIYF
v_gene: TRBV27; d_gene: .; j_gene: TRBJ2-6; abundance: .; CDR3nt: TGTGCCAGCAGTCCTCAACCGGTGGGCGGAGCTTTGGCCTCTGGGGCCAACGTCCTGACTTTC; CDR3aa: CASSPQPVGGALASGANVLTF
v_gene: TRBV6-6; d_gene: .; j_gene: TRBJ1-6; abundance: .; CDR3nt: TGTGCCAGCAGTTATCGGTCGGGGGGTGATTCACCCCTCCACTTT; CDR3aa: CASSYRSGGDSPLHF
v_gene: TRBV11-2; d_gene: TRBD1; j_gene: TRBJ2-7; abundance: .; CDR3nt: TGTGCCAGCAGGGTAGACAGGGATTTCTACGAGCAGTACTTC; CDR3aa: CASRVDRDFYEQYF
v_gene: TRBV6-4; d_gene: .; j_gene: TRBJ2-2; abundance: few; CDR3nt: TGTGCCAGCAGTGACAAGGGAGGCACCGGGGAGCTGTTTTTT; CDR3aa: CASSDKGGTGELFF
v_gene: TRBV27; d_gene: TRBD1; j_gene: TRBJ1-5; abundance: .; CDR3nt: TGTGCCAGCACCCACCCCCGGCAGGGGGATGATCAGCCCCAGCATTTT; CDR3aa: CASTHPRQGDDQPQHF
v_gene: TRBV4-2; d_gene: TRBD1; j_gene: TRBJ1-5; abundance: .; CDR3nt: TGTGCCAGCAGCCAAGGCCGGGACAGTAATCAGCCCCAGCATTTT; CDR3aa: CASSQGRDSNQPQHF
v_gene: TRBV19; d_gene: TRBD2; j_gene: TRBJ2-1; abundance: .; CDR3nt: TGTGCCACCCGACGGGGGGACAATGAGCAGTTCTTC; CDR3aa: CATRRGDNEQFF